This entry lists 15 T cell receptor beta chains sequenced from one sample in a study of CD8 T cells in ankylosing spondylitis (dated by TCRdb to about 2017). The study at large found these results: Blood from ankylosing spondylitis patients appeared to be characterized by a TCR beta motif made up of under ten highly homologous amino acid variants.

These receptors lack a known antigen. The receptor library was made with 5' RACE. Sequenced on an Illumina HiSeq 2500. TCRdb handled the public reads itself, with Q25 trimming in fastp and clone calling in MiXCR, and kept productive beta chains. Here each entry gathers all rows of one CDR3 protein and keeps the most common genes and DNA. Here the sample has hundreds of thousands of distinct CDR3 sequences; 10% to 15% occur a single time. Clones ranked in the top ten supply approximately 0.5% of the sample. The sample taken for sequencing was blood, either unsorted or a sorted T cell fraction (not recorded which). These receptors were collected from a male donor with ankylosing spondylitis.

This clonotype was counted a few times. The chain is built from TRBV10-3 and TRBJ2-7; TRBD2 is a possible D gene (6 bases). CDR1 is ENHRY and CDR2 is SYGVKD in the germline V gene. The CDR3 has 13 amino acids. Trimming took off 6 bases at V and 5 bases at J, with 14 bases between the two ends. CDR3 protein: CAISGGGIDEQYF. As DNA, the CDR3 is TGTGCCATCAGCGGGGGAGGTATCGACGAGCAGTACTTC.

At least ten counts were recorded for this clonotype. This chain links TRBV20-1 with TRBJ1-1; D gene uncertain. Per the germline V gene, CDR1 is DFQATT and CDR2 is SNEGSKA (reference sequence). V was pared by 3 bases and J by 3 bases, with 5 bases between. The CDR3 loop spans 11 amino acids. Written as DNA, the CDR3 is TGCAGTGCTAGCCGGCACACTGAAGCTTTCTTT. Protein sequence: CSASRHTEAFF.

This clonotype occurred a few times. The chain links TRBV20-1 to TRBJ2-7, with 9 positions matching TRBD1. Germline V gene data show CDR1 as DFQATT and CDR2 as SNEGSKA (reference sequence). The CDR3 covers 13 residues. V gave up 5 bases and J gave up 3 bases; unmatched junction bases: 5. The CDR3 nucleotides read TGCAGTGCTGCCCCGGGACAGGGCTACGAGCAGTACTTC. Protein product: CSAAPGQGYEQYF.

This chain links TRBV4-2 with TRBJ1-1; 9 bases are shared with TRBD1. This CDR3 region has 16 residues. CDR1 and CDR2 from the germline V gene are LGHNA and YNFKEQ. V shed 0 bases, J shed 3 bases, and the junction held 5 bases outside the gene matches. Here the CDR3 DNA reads TGTGCCAGCAGCCAAGAAGATTGGGACAGGGACACTGAAGCTTTCTTT. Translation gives CASSQEDWDRDTEAFF.

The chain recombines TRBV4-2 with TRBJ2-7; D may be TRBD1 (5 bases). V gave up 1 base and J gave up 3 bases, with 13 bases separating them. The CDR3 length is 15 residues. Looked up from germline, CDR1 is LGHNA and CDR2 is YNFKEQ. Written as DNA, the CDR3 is TGTGCCAGCAGCCAAGGTGTAGCAGGGAACTACGAGCAGTACTTC. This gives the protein CASSQGVAGNYEQYF.

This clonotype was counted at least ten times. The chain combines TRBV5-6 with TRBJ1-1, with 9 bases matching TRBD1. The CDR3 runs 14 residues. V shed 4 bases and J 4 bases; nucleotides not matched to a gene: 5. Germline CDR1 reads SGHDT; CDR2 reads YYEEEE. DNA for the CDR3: TGTGCCAGCAGCATCCGGGACAGGGCCACTGAAGCTTTCTTT. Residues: CASSIRDRATEAFF.

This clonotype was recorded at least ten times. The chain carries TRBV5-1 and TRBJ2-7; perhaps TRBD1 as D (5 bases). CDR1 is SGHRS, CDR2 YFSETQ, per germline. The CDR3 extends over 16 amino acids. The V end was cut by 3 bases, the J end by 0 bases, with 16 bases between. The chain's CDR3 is CASSSVDSTDSYEQYF. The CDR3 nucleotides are TGCGCCAGCAGCTCCGTCGACAGTACAGACTCCTACGAGCAGTACTTC.

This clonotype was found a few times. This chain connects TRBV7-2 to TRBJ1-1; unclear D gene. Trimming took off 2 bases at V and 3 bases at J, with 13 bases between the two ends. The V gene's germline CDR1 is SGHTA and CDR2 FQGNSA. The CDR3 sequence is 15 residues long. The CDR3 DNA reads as TGTGCCAGCAGCTTATTTCCGGGAGGCTACACTGAAGCTTTCTTT. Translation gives CASSLFPGGYTEAFF.

The CDR3 loop is CASSLGGSQPPQETQYF. The CDR3 coding sequence is TGCGCCAGCAGCTTGGGAGGTAGCCAACCCCCCCAAGAGACCCAGTACTTC. V gene TRBV5-1 combines with J gene TRBJ2-5; D is undetermined. This CDR3 has 17 amino acids. V gave up 0 bases and J gave up 1 base, with 16 bases separating them. Germline V CDR1 and CDR2: SGHRS, YFSETQ.

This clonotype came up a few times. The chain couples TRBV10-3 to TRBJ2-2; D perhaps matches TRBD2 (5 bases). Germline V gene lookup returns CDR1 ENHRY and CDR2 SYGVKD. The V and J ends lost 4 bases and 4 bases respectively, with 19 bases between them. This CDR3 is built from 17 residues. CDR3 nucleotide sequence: TGTGCCATCAGTGTCGGGTTAACCGATGGGAGCACCGGGGAGCTGTTTTTT. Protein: CAISVGLTDGSTGELFF.

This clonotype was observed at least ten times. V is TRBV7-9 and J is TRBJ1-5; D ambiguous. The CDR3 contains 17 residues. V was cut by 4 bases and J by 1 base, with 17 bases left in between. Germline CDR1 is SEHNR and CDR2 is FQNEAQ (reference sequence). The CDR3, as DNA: TGTGCCAGCAGCTCCCTGGACGGAGCGCGGAGCAATCAGCCCCAGCATTTT. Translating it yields CASSSLDGARSNQPQHF.

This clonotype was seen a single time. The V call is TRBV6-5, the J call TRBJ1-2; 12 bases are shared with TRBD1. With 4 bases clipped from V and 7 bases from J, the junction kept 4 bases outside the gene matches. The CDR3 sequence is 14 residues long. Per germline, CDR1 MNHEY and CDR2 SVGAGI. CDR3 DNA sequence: TGTGCCAGCAGTTTTGGGACAGGGGGCTTTGGCTACACCTTC. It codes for CASSFGTGGFGYTF.

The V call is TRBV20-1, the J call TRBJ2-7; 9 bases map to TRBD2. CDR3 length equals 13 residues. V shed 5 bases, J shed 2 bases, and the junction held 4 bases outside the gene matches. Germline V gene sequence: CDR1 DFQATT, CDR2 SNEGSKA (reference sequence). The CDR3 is CSAGWTSAYEQYF. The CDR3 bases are TGCAGTGCTGGGTGGACTAGCGCCTACGAGCAGTACTTC.

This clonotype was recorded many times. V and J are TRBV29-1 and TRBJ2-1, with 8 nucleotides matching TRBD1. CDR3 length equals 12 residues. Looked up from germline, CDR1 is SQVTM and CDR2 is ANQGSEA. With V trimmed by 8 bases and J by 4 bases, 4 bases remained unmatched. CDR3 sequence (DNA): TGCAGCTCTGGACAGGGTTACAATGAGCAGTTCTTC. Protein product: CSSGQGYNEQFF.

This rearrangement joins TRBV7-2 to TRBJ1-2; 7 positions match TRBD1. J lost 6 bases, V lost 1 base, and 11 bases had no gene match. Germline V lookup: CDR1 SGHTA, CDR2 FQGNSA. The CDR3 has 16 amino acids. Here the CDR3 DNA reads TGTGCCAGCAGCTTAGGGCGCCTTACAGGGGTTAATGGCTACACCTTC. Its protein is CASSLGRLTGVNGYTF.